Below are 32 T cell receptor beta chains sequenced from a single sample in a study of cytomegalovirus exposure and HLA in healthy donors. A multiplex PCR was run with 60 Vbeta primers and 13 Jbeta primers. Profiling relied on immunoSEQ multiplex PCR, and the TCRdb table lists in-frame clones only, not all of them. The listing records about 140,000 clones. The sample was PBMCs. The receptors shown here come from a woman in her late teens or twenties in good health and CMV-seronegative.

CDR3 in DNA: TGTGCCAGCAGCCCCGCCTTGGCTAGCGGATACAATGAGCAGTTCTTC. Translating gives CASSPALASGYNEQFF. The gene calls are TRBV11-3 and TRBJ2-1; 7 bases fit TRBD2. Germline trimming cut 5 bases from V and 4 bases from J; bases unmatched to any gene: 11. Per the germline V gene, CDR1 is SGHNT and CDR2 is YENEEA. This CDR3 contains 16 residues. Filled out from reference TRBV11-3 and TRBJ2-1, the complete variable domain reads EAGVVQSPRYKIIEKKQPVAFWCNPISGHNTLYWYLQNLGQGPELLIRYENEEAVDDSQLPKDRFSAERLKGVDSTLKIQPAELGDSAVYLCASSPALASGYNEQFFGPGTRLTVL.

The gene calls are TRBV30 and TRBJ1-2, with 7 bases fitting TRBD1. The CDR3 extends over 13 amino acids. The J segment lost 4 bases and the V segment lost 0 bases, leaving 2 bases of the junction unmatched. The germline V gene encodes CDR1 GTSNPN and CDR2 SVGIG (reference sequence). CDR3 loop: CAWSVGGPYGYTF. The CDR3, as DNA: TGTGCCTGGAGTGTAGGGGGCCCCTATGGCTACACCTTC. Combining the CDR3 with reference TRBV30 and TRBJ1-2 gives the whole variable domain SQTIHQWPATLVQPVGSPLSLECTVEGTSNPNLYWYRQAAGRGLQLLFYSVGIGQISSEVPQNLSASRPQDRQFILSSKKLLLSDSGFYLCAWSVGGPYGYTFGSGTRLTVV.

The rearrangement uses TRBV5-4 and TRBJ2-2, with 8 bases that match TRBD1. Unmatched junction bases numbered 3, after V lost 4 bases and J lost 1 base. Germline values: CDR1 SGHNT, CDR2 YYREEE (reference sequence). The CDR3 contains 15 residues. DNA for the CDR3: TGTGCCAGCAGCCCCGGGACAGGGAACACCGGGGAGCTGTTTTTT. Amino acids: CASSPGTGNTGELFF.

The chain recombines TRBV9 with TRBJ2-7; 9 positions match TRBD1. V gave up 2 bases and J gave up 0 bases; unmatched junction bases: 6. The CDR3 spans 16 residues. Germline V gives CDR1 SGDLS, CDR2 YYNGEE. The CDR3 protein is CASSVDDRGFSYEQYF. Here the CDR3 DNA reads TGTGCCAGCAGCGTGGATGACAGGGGGTTCTCCTACGAGCAGTACTTC.

The chain couples TRBV18 to TRBJ2-7, with 10 nucleotides matching TRBD1. Unmatched junction bases numbered 9, after V lost 4 bases and J lost 6 bases. Germline-derived CDR1 and CDR2 are KGHSH and LQKENI. The CDR3 loop spans 15 amino acids. The CDR3 nucleotides read TGTGCCAGCTCACAGGTCGACAGGGGGCTTGGCGAGCAGTACGTC. Translating it yields CASSQVDRGLGEQYV.

This rearrangement joins TRBV15 to TRBJ2-7, with a tentative D call TRBD1 (6 bases). In germline, CDR1 is LNHNV, CDR2 YYDKDF (reference sequence). The CDR3 consists of 16 residues. V was shortened by 1 base and J by 3 bases, with 16 bases between the two germline ends. This CDR3 is CATSRALLEGVYEQYF. CDR3 DNA sequence: TGTGCCACCAGCAGAGCCCTCCTAGAGGGGGTCTACGAGCAGTACTTC.

The rearrangement uses TRBV30 and TRBJ1-2, with D possibly matching TRBD1 (5 bases). Germline V gene sequence: CDR1 GTSNPN, CDR2 SVGIG (reference sequence). The ends were cut back, 3 bases at V and 2 bases at J, with 19 bases in the middle. The length of the CDR3 is 16 residues. CDR3 sequence: CAWRGWERSGNYGYTF. DNA for the CDR3: TGTGCCTGGAGAGGGTGGGAACGATCAGGGAACTATGGCTACACCTTC.

The V and J genes are TRBV7-2 and TRBJ2-1, with TRBD2 identical over 15 bases. Germline CDR1 and CDR2: SGHTA and FQGNSA. The CDR3 is 19 residues long. Trimming cost V 5 bases and J 6 bases; bases outside gene matches: 14. CDR3 nucleotides: TGTGCCAGCAGCCCTCGTCCCGGGACTAGCGGGAGGCCTACCAATGAGCAGTTCTTC. Amino acids: CASSPRPGTSGRPTNEQFF.

V and J are TRBV5-1 and TRBJ1-3, with 12 bases identical to TRBD1. J gave up 4 bases and V 2 bases, and 7 bases lay outside the gene matches. The CDR3 runs 17 residues. The germline gives CDR1 SGHRS, CDR2 YFSETQ. The CDR3 spells CASSLEGQGAAGNTIYF. CDR3 nucleotides: TGCGCCAGCAGCTTAGAGGGACAGGGGGCGGCCGGAAACACCATATATTTT.

The chain recombines TRBV19 with TRBJ2-2; D is ambiguous. Per germline, CDR1 LNHDA and CDR2 SQIVND (reference sequence). The ends were cut back, 3 bases at V and 1 base at J, with 6 bases in the middle. The length of the CDR3 is 14 residues. CDR3 DNA: TGTGCCAGTAGTATCCAGCGGAACACCGGGGAGCTGTTTTTT. Translation gives CASSIQRNTGELFF.

The rearrangement links TRBV27 to TRBJ2-3; 11 nucleotides match TRBD2. J gave up 6 bases and V 8 bases, and 4 bases lay outside the gene matches. Germline CDR1 and CDR2: MNHEY and SMNVEV (reference sequence). The CDR3 is made up of 13 amino acids. The CDR3 DNA sequence: TGTGCCAGCCGGCTAGCGGGAGGCGATACGCAGTATTTT. Translating it yields CASRLAGGDTQYF.

The V gene is TRBV29-1, the J gene TRBJ2-3; tentatively, D is TRBD1 (7 bases). Germline lookup yields CDR1 SQVTM and CDR2 ANQGSEA. V was shortened by 4 bases and J by 4 bases, with 18 bases between the two germline ends. This CDR3 region has 15 residues. The CDR3 spells CSVGPQGGAADTQYF. The CDR3 DNA sequence: TGCAGCGTTGGACCCCAGGGGGGAGCGGCAGATACGCAGTATTTT.

V is TRBV15 and J is TRBJ2-7, with D possibly TRBD2 on 5 matching bases. V lost 3 bases and J lost 1, with 10 bases in between. The CDR3 loop spans 14 amino acids. Germline CDR1 is LNHNV and CDR2 is YYDKDF (reference sequence). CDR3 residues: CATSSRRGSYEQYF. CDR3 nucleotides: TGTGCCACCAGCAGTCGGCGCGGGTCCTACGAGCAGTACTTC.

The chain uses TRBV9 and TRBJ2-7, with D maybe TRBD2 (6 bases). Germline CDR1 is SGDLS and CDR2 is YYNGEE. The CDR3 sequence is 15 residues long. Trimming pared 3 bases from V and 6 bases from J, leaving 19 bases between. The CDR3 loop reads CASSEIAGFATEQYF. Written as DNA, the CDR3 is TGTGCCAGCAGCGAGATTGCGGGATTCGCTACCGAGCAGTACTTC.

This rearrangement joins TRBV5-6 to TRBJ2-6; possible D gene TRBD1, 5 bases. Looked up from germline, CDR1 is SGHDT and CDR2 is YYEEEE. The V and J ends lost 5 bases and 0 bases respectively, with 15 bases between them. This CDR3 is built from 17 residues. Here the CDR3 reads CASSSGGAPSGANVLTF. CDR3 in DNA: TGTGCCAGCAGTAGTGGTGGGGCCCCCTCTGGGGCCAACGTCCTGACTTTC. Full variable domain (outside the CDR3, taken from reference TRBV5-6 and TRBJ2-6): DAGVTQSPTHLIKTRGQQVTLRCSPKSGHDTVSWYQQALGQGPQFIFQYYEEEERQRGNFPDRFSGHQFPNYSSELNVNALLLGDSALYLCASSSGGAPSGANVLTFGAGSRLTVL.

The CDR3 DNA reads TGTGCCAGCAGCAAAGACCCGGGAGTAGGGCATACGCAGTATTTT. Amino acid sequence: CASSKDPGVGHTQYF. The chain recombines TRBV21-1 with TRBJ2-3; the table's D call of TRBD2 was not tested on the DNA. TRBV21-1 is designated a pseudogene. The CDR3 totals 15 residues.

V and J are TRBV19 and TRBJ2-5; TRBD1 might be the D (5 bases). V was cut by 7 bases and J by 5 bases, with 17 bases left in between. Looked up from germline, CDR1 is LNHDA and CDR2 is SQIVND (reference sequence). The CDR3 has 14 amino acids. DNA of the CDR3: TGTGCCAGTACCCCATACGGCGCAGGGGAGACCCAGTACTTC. Its translation is CASTPYGAGETQYF.

The chain recombines TRBV2 with TRBJ1-1, with D unclear. The length of the CDR3 is 14 residues. Looked up from germline, CDR1 is SNHLY and CDR2 is FYNNEI. V lost 4 bases, J lost 11 bases, and 20 bases lay in between. In DNA form, the CDR3 reads TGTGCCAGCAGTGTGGTTGAGCCCGCTTCCACCGCTTTCTTT. It yields the protein CASSVVEPASTAFF.

The rearrangement uses TRBV6-6 and TRBJ2-1; 13 bases line up with TRBD2. The CDR3 totals 15 residues. CDR1 MNHNY and CDR2 SVGAGI come from the germline V gene (reference sequence). The V gene end was trimmed by 4 bases and the J gene end by 7 bases; junction bases not matched to a gene: 4. This CDR3 reads CASSSGTSGKNEQFF. Here the CDR3 DNA reads TGTGCCAGCAGTTCCGGGACTAGCGGGAAGAATGAGCAGTTCTTC.

Here the CDR3 reads CASSFEREGLADTQYF. CDR3 nucleotides: TGTGCCAGCAGCTTTGAGCGGGAGGGCCTAGCAGATACGCAGTATTTT. The chain employs TRBV11-2 and TRBJ2-3; 10 bases align to TRBD2. Germline CDR1 and CDR2: SGHAT and FQNNGV. V dropped 3 bases and J dropped 4; count of bases not matched to a gene: 7. CDR3 length: 16 residues.

The rearrangement links TRBV7-2 to TRBJ2-3; no definite D call. The germline V gene has CDR1 SGHTA and CDR2 FQGNSA. The CDR3 covers 12 residues. The V end was cut by 5 bases, the J end by 0 bases, with 3 bases between. The CDR3 loop is CASSQSTDTQYF. In nucleotides, the CDR3 is TGTGCCAGCAGCCAAAGCACAGATACGCAGTATTTT.

The CDR3 DNA reads as TGTGCCAGCAGTGAAACGGGACAGGGCAGTGGCTACACCTTC. Its translation: CASSETGQGSGYTF. The chain links TRBV6-1 to TRBJ1-2, with TRBD1 matching 9 bases. V shed 2 bases and J 7 bases; nucleotides not matched to a gene: 5. Looked up from germline, CDR1 is MNHNS and CDR2 is SASEGT. The CDR3 loop spans 14 amino acids.

This chain uses TRBV6-1 with TRBJ1-4, with TRBD1 matching over 7 bases. This CDR3 has 14 amino acids. J was trimmed by 4 bases and V by 4 bases; bases with no gene match: 3. Germline CDR1 is MNHNS and CDR2 is SASEGT. CDR3 in amino acids: CASSAGDSNEKLFF. For the CDR3, the DNA is TGTGCCAGCAGTGCGGGGGACAGTAATGAAAAACTGTTTTTT.

The chain couples TRBV5-1 to TRBJ1-2, with D possibly matching TRBD1 (5 bases). Trimming pared 0 bases from V and 6 bases from J, leaving 12 bases between. Germline lookup yields CDR1 SGHRS and CDR2 YFSETQ. This CDR3 has 14 residues. CDR3 in DNA: TGCGCCAGCAGCTTGGGGCAGGGCCACGATGGCTACACCTTC. Amino acid sequence: CASSLGQGHDGYTF.

This chain connects TRBV4-3 to TRBJ2-1, with 9 bases fitting TRBD2. Germline lookup yields CDR1 LGHNA and CDR2 YSLEER. The J segment lost 8 bases and the V segment lost 1 base, leaving 9 bases of the junction unmatched. This CDR3 has 16 amino acids. The CDR3 DNA is TGCGCCAGCAGCCAAGGGCGACTAGCGGACGGCTATGAGCAGTTCTTC. This sequence encodes CASSQGRLADGYEQFF.

The gene calls are TRBV19 and TRBJ1-4; the D gene is possibly TRBD1 (6 bases). V gave up 5 bases and J gave up 5 bases, with 9 bases separating them. CDR1 is LNHDA, CDR2 SQIVND, per germline (reference sequence). The CDR3 length is 13 residues. The CDR3 loop is CASSDRPNEKLFF. The CDR3 bases are TGTGCCAGTAGTGACAGGCCGAATGAAAAACTGTTTTTT.

The chain combines TRBV19 with TRBJ2-1; a possible D gene is TRBD1 (6 bases). CDR3 length: 13 amino acids. V dropped 1 base and J dropped 11 bases, with 12 bases sitting between them. The germline CDR1 and CDR2 sequences are LNHDA and SQIVND (reference sequence). This CDR3 reads CASSIGGGDKQFF. CDR3 coding DNA: TGTGCCAGTAGTATAGGAGGTGGGGACAAGCAGTTCTTC.

The V gene is TRBV27, the J gene TRBJ2-4; D uncertain. Per germline, CDR1 MNHEY and CDR2 SMNVEV (reference sequence). With 0 bases removed from V and 6 bases from J, the gap between germline ends came to 6 bases. The CDR3 length is 13 residues. CDR3 nucleotides: TGTGCCAGCAGTTTATCTCCCGTAAACATTCAGTACTTC. Translation: CASSLSPVNIQYF.

This chain connects TRBV10-3 to TRBJ1-2, with D possibly matching TRBD1 (6 bases). V shed 3 bases and J shed 2 bases, with 10 bases lying between them. Germline CDR1 ENHRY, CDR2 SYGVKD. The CDR3 spans 14 residues. The DNA of the CDR3 is TGTGCCATCAGTGATCAGGGGATGAACTATGGCTACACCTTC. Its protein product is CAISDQGMNYGYTF.

The chain employs TRBV5-1 and TRBJ1-1, with 7 bases that match TRBD1. The CDR3 is 14 amino acids. CDR1 is SGHRS, CDR2 YFSETQ, per germline. Trimming removed 3 bases from V and 7 bases from J; junction bases left unmatched: 9. CDR3 protein: CASSYGTDGGEAFF. The CDR3, as DNA: TGCGCCAGCAGCTACGGGACAGATGGGGGTGAAGCTTTCTTT.

The CDR3 loop is CASSHGPYEQYF. The CDR3 region has the DNA TGCGCCAGCAGCCATGGCCCCTACGAGCAGTACTTC. V and J are TRBV4-1 and TRBJ2-7; D not resolved. Germline CDR1 reads MGHRA; CDR2 reads YSYEKL. This CDR3 comprises 12 residues. Trimming stripped 3 bases from V and 2 bases from J, with 5 bases between.

This chain uses TRBV6-5 with TRBJ1-6; weak D call: TRBD1 (6 bases). Trimming pared 4 bases from V and 10 bases from J, leaving 11 bases between. Germline V gives CDR1 MNHEY, CDR2 SVGAGI. There are 13 residues in the CDR3. This CDR3 reads CASSSNRDSPLHF. The CDR3 DNA sequence: TGTGCCAGCAGTTCCAACAGGGACTCACCCCTCCACTTT.